The entry that follows covers one T cell receptor beta chain sequence. Its antigen is currently unknown. Unmatched junction bases numbered 3, after V lost 0 bases and J lost 7 bases. The CDR3 contains 14 residues. Germline loops: CDR1 GTSNPN, CDR2 SVGIG (reference sequence). Noted time point: baseline, week 1 (first vaccination visit). As for treatment: pre-vaccination baseline after standard-of-care therapy. The astrocytomas were IDH1-mutant, ATRX-negative, and WHO grade 3 or 4. The sample comes from a study of a mutant IDH1 vaccine in newly diagnosed glioma. In the study overall: A roughly 60% male, approximately 38% female split and a mean age of about 43 years characterized treated patients. Before enrollment, patients got radiotherapy alone, temozolomide alone, or mostly the combination.

Study results and caveats: Among patients, 93.3% showed immune responses induced by the vaccine.

Sequencing used immunoSEQ multiplex PCR; TCRdb keeps in-frame clones, though not all of them. The sample contains 95,000 to 100,000 clones, 70% to 90% of which appear only once. The chain recombines TRBV30 with TRBJ1-4, with 9 bases matching TRBD1. This receptor was obtained from a woman aged 50 to 60 with glioma. Material: PBMCs, obtained from a glioma patient treated with radiotherapy, temozolomide or both. The CDR3 DNA sequence: TGTGCCTGGAGTGTACAGGGGGCGAGTGAAAAACTGTTTTTT. Translated: CAWSVQGASEKLFF. Variable domain in full (rest from reference TRBV30 and TRBJ1-4): SQTIHQWPATLVQPVGSPLSLECTVEGTSNPNLYWYRQAAGRGLQLLFYSVGIGQISSEVPQNLSASRPQDRQFILSSKKLLLSDSGFYLCAWSVQGASEKLFFGSGTQLSVL.